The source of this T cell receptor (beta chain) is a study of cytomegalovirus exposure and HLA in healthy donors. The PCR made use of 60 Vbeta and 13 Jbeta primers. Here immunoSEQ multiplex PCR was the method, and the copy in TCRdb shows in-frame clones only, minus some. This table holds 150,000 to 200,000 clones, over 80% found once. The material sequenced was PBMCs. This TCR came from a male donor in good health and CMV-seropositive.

CDR3 residues: CASSPTSGNANTGELFF. The DNA for the CDR3 is TGTGCCAGCTCACCGACTAGCGGCAATGCGAACACCGGGGAGCTGTTTTTT. The chain couples TRBV18 to TRBJ2-2, with 9 bases fitting TRBD2. CDR1 KGHSH and CDR2 LQKENI come from the germline V gene. The CDR3 is 17 amino acids. The V and J ends lost 3 bases and 0 bases, in that order; junction bases with no gene match: 5.